A single sample gave rise to the 10 T cell receptor beta chains below, sequenced in a study of blood T cell repertoires in COVID-19. Measured with immunoSEQ multiplex PCR; TCRdb has only the in-frame clones, and not every one. The profile shows roughly 140,000 clones, under 85% of them singletons. The specimen sequenced was PBMCs or T cells enriched from blood (not recorded which). The receptor set was obtained from a woman younger than 35 who had been exposed to COVID-19.

This chain connects TRBV7-8 to TRBJ2-7; 7 nucleotides line up with TRBD1. Per germline, CDR1 SGHVS and CDR2 FQNEAQ. The CDR3 has 14 amino acids. The junction had 4 bases not matched to a gene; V was cut back by 5 bases and J by 0 bases. The CDR3, as DNA: TGTGCCAGCAGCCCGTGGGACAGCTCCTACGAGCAGTACTTC. It specifies CASSPWDSSYEQYF.

CDR3 loop: CASATGTGGIYEQYF. The CDR3, as DNA: TGTGCCAGCGCTACAGGGACAGGGGGCATCTACGAGCAGTACTTC. The rearrangement links TRBV14 to TRBJ2-7; TRBD1 matches 12 bases. This CDR3 spans 15 amino acids. Per the germline V gene, CDR1 is SGHDN and CDR2 is FVKESK. The ends lost 8 bases at V and 3 bases at J; junction bases unmatched: 8.

CDR3 DNA: TGTGCCAGCAGTTTAAGGCTAGGCGTACGCAATGAGCAGTTCTTC. Amino acids: CASSLRLGVRNEQFF. The chain links TRBV27 to TRBJ2-1; D uncertain. This CDR3 contains 15 residues. Trimming removed 2 bases at V and 6 bases at J, with 14 bases between. Per the germline V gene, CDR1 is MNHEY and CDR2 is SMNVEV (reference sequence).

The chain joins TRBV19 to TRBJ2-6; TRBD2 agrees at 12 bases. The V segment lost 5 bases and the J segment 0 bases; nucleotides outside the gene matches: 2. Germline lookup yields CDR1 LNHDA and CDR2 SQIVND (reference sequence). The CDR3 has 17 amino acids. CDR3 coding DNA: TGTGCCAGTAGTGTGGGACTAGCGGGCTCTGGGGCCAACGTCCTGACTTTC. Translation: CASSVGLAGSGANVLTF. The full variable domain, with the rest looked up from reference TRBV19 and TRBJ2-6, is DGGITQSPKYLFRKEGQNVTLSCEQNLNHDAMYWYRQDPGQGLRLIYYSQIVNDFQKGDIAEGYSVSREKKESFPLTVTSAQKNPTAFYLCASSVGLAGSGANVLTFGAGSRLTVL.

The CDR3 spells CATSDLRGGSGVNEQFF. Here the CDR3 DNA reads TGTGCCACCAGTGATTTGCGTGGCGGGTCTGGTGTCAATGAGCAGTTCTTC. The chain combines TRBV24-1 with TRBJ2-1; D possibly corresponds to TRBD2 (5 bases). V lost 0 bases and J lost 6, with 17 bases in between. CDR3 size: 17 residues. Germline V gene lookup returns CDR1 KGHDR and CDR2 SFDVKD.

The J gene is TRBJ1-2, the V gene TRBV7-2; 9 bases agree with TRBD1. From germline, CDR1 is SGHTA and CDR2 FQGNSA. The CDR3 runs to 13 residues. The V and J ends lost 3 bases and 6 bases, in that order; junction bases with no gene match: 2. The CDR3 reads CASSFGTGNGYTF. Written as DNA, the CDR3 is TGTGCCAGCAGCTTCGGGACAGGGAATGGCTACACCTTC.

The rearrangement links TRBV7-2 to TRBJ2-7, with D uncertain. The CDR3 runs 15 residues. Germline V gene data show CDR1 as SGHTA and CDR2 as FQGNSA. With 5 bases removed from V and 0 bases from J, the gap between germline ends came to 14 bases. CDR3 sequence (DNA): TGTGCCAGCAGCCCCGCGAGTTCGGTCTCCTACGAGCAGTACTTC. It translates to CASSPASSVSYEQYF.

The chain employs TRBV5-5 and TRBJ1-5, with a weak D call TRBD1 (5 bases). Trimming stripped 0 bases from V and 11 bases from J, with 12 bases between. The CDR3 contains 13 residues. Germline CDR1 is SGHKS and CDR2 is YYEKEE (reference sequence). The chain's CDR3 is CASSLATDKAQHF. Here the CDR3 DNA reads TGTGCCAGCAGCTTGGCGACAGATAAAGCCCAGCATTTT.

The CDR3 nucleotides read TGCAGTGCTAGTATAGGGGCGGTTGGAAACACCATATATTTT. Translated: CSASIGAVGNTIYF. V and J are TRBV20-1 and TRBJ1-3; tentatively, D is TRBD1 (5 bases). The CDR3 contains 14 residues. Between the trimmed V and J ends, which lost 3 bases and 3 bases, there was a span of 12 bases. CDR1 DFQATT and CDR2 SNEGSKA come from the germline V gene (reference sequence).

The rearrangement uses TRBV30 and TRBJ2-7; 10 positions agree with TRBD1. Losses at the gene ends were 4 bases for V and 3 bases for J; bases not matched to a gene: 6. This CDR3 region has 14 residues. The germline V gene has CDR1 GTSNPN and CDR2 SVGIG (reference sequence). CDR3 amino acids: CAWTGDRGGYEQYF. The CDR3 DNA follows: TGTGCCTGGACCGGGGACAGGGGCGGCTACGAGCAGTACTTC.